The entry below describes one T cell receptor (beta chain). Its antigen is still unknown. V dropped 2 bases and J dropped 6; count of bases not matched to a gene: 7. The CDR3 runs to 14 residues. Germline-derived CDR1 and CDR2 are DFQATT and SNEGSKA (reference sequence). Graves' hyperthyroidism is called stable when ophthalmopathy does not progress within 18 months. The data were taken from a study of T cells in Graves' hyperthyroidism and ophthalmopathy. Amplification of TCR beta CDR3 regions was performed using RNA transcripts as template. HTBI primers were the set used in a first-round RT-PCR of the TCR CDR3. TCRdb re-called the multiplex PCR reads through MiXCR, storing one row per CDR3 protein. This table holds 530,000 or so distinct CDR3 sequences, just over 45% found once. Study results and caveats: Most thyroid-expanded clonotypes above 0.001 were also found in blood. Researchers report that a 13 V-J model separated ophthalmopathy from stable hyperthyroidism.

This sequence was found in a woman aged 18-29 years with Graves' hyperthyroidism. The chain combines TRBV20-1 with TRBJ2-1; 7 positions match TRBD2. Specimen: peripheral blood or thyroid tissue (not recorded which). The CDR3 loop reads CSARLPAGSNEQFF. CDR3 coding DNA: TGCAGTGCTAGACTCCCAGCGGGAAGCAATGAGCAGTTCTTC.